Listed here is a single T cell receptor beta chain. Its antigen target is currently unknown. No clone much larger than this one lies a single base away; base qualities are absent. Each collaborating institution followed its own protocols to collect whole blood in K2EDTA tubes. Collaborator samples were shipped for TCRbeta analysis as frozen whole blood, isolated PBMCs, or DNA extracted from either sample type. The sample belongs to a study of blood T cell repertoires in COVID-19 (dated by TCRdb to 2019 to 2021). Describing the broader study: Collaborator samples came from the United States, Italy and Spain and covered acute and convalescent phases of COVID-19. The material from the prospective study consisted of cDNA or gDNA derived from T cells, B-cell-depleted T cells, or PBMCs. The dataset comprised deeply sampled blood TCRbeta repertoires from subjects exposed to, actively infected with, or recovered from COVID-19. The repertoires were released in a freely available public database meant as a resource for research on the immune response to SARS-CoV-2. The samples were drawn from the first 160 participants of the ongoing ImmuneRACE study and from over a thousand subjects provided by 6 global collaborators. A de-identified subject ID, COVID-19 status, age in years and sex were almost always included in the sample metadata. Where available, HLA class I and class II types were obtained from metadata supplied by the sample provider rather than from assay-based typing. What the study reported, not specific to this receptor: How much clinical and demographic metadata was included differed by source and by participant, and the metadata was provided uncurated.

From its cysteine to its phenylalanine, the CDR3 spans 15 amino acids. Only CDR3 DNA is held: 45 bases, read in frame from base 1. V loses 0 bases, J loses 3 bases, and the germline ends lie 10 bases apart. The germline V gene (reference sequence) provides CDR1 SGHKS and CDR2 YYEKEE. TCRbeta CDR3 regions were amplified from genomic DNA by means of the immunoSEQ Assay, a bias-controlled multiplex PCR. The original pipeline was this. Nucleated cell counts per sample were estimated from amplification of reference gene primers within the assay. Sequence reads were collapsed and filtered to measure the absolute abundance of every unique TCRbeta CDR3 rearrangement. For each sample, productive Simpson clonality was calculated by taking the square root of Simpson's diversity index across productive rearrangements. This immuneACCESS table, as held by TCRdb, lists in-frame sequences with V and J called but not all clones. Of the missing ones, under half trace to an unresolved V gene in checked studies; the others have no known cause. V, J and clone size are taken as reported in that table, and D and trimming were inferred from the DNA itself. Within this sample are tens of thousands of clones, with about 92% of them counted one time only. The ten largest clones add up to around 1.6% of the sample.

The sequenced material came from peripheral blood. The sequence joins TRBV5-5 to TRBJ1-5, with the D gene not clear enough to name. The clonotype was recovered from a man aged 50 or older with acute or convalescent COVID-19. In nucleotide form, the sequence is TGTGCCAGCAGCTTGGGGGCAGCCTCCAATCAGCCCCAGCATTTT. Translated, this gives CASSLGAASNQPQHF.